These T cell receptor beta chains were read from a single sample in a study of blood T cell repertoires in COVID-19. The assay was immunoSEQ multiplex PCR, and TCRdb's table has in-frame clones only and misses some. In the table there are around 100,000 clones, roughly 90% of which are singletons. Sample: peripheral blood. All receptors derive from a man aged 55 to 70 with acute or convalescent COVID-19. The conserved cysteine and the conserved F or W are not part of the CDR3 here. The D gene is left open where the match is weak.

V gene: TRBV28
D gene: TRBD2
J gene: TRBJ2-6
CDR3 length: 16
CDR3 protein: ASSLGLAGISGANVLT

V gene: TRBV19
D gene: TRBD2
J gene: TRBJ2-3
CDR3 length: 15
CDR3 protein: ASSFSPGGGSADTQY

V gene: TRBV14
D gene: NA
J gene: TRBJ2-1
CDR3 length: 11
CDR3 protein: ASSQGAAEGQF

V gene: TRBV3-1/TRBV3-2
D gene: TRBD1
J gene: TRBJ1-1
CDR3 length: 12
CDR3 protein: ASSPLTGQGEAF

V gene: TRBV29-1
D gene: NA
J gene: TRBJ1-3
CDR3 length: 9
CDR3 protein: SFASGGTIY

V gene: TRBV6-1
D gene: NA
J gene: TRBJ2-1
CDR3 length: 10
CDR3 protein: ASSERRAEQF

V gene: TRBV4-2
D gene: TRBD2
J gene: TRBJ2-3
CDR3 length: 16
CDR3 protein: ASSQEGRLAGVPDTQY

V gene: TRBV10-2
D gene: TRBD1
J gene: TRBJ2-5
CDR3 length: 13
CDR3 protein: ASSVDRVGEETQY

V gene: TRBV5-4
D gene: NA
J gene: TRBJ1-2
CDR3 length: 11
CDR3 protein: ASSLVSSYGYT

V gene: TRBV10-1
D gene: NA
J gene: TRBJ2-3
CDR3 length: 14
CDR3 protein: ASSEGASFSTDTQY

V gene: TRBV19
D gene: TRBD2
J gene: TRBJ2-2
CDR3 length: 14
CDR3 protein: ASSIATGGNTGELF

V gene: TRBV5-1
D gene: TRBD1
J gene: TRBJ2-3
CDR3 length: 15
CDR3 protein: ASSRPEGQGFKDTQY